Below, 26 T cell receptor beta chains from the same sample are listed, as sequenced in a study of blood T cell repertoires in COVID-19. Data came from immunoSEQ multiplex PCR; TCRdb stores just in-frame clones and leaves some out. The sample contains over 80,000 clones, more than 75% of which appear only once. Sequencing was carried out using peripheral blood. Source of these receptors: a human donor in a cohort sampled during active COVID-19.

In DNA form, the CDR3 reads TGTGCCAGCAGCTTAAAGCAGGGGACAGGGGTAAATGAGCAGTTCTTC. It specifies CASSLKQGTGVNEQFF. This sequence joins TRBV7-8 and TRBJ2-1, with 10 bases identical to TRBD1. V was pared by 2 bases and J by 7 bases, with 8 bases of the junction left unmatched. Germline CDR1 reads SGHVS; CDR2 reads FQNEAQ. This CDR3 is built from 16 residues. Using reference TRBV7-8 and TRBJ2-1 for the parts outside the CDR3, the full variable domain is GAGVSQSPRYKVAKRGQDVALRCDPISGHVSLFWYQQALGQGPEFLTYFQNEAQLDKSGLPSDRFFAERPEGSVSTLKIQRTQQEDSAVYLCASSLKQGTGVNEQFFGPGTRLTVL.

V is TRBV13 and J is TRBJ1-2; no reliable D call. Germline V gene lookup returns CDR1 PRHDT and CDR2 FYEKMQ (reference sequence). V was pared by 5 bases and J by 2 bases, with 9 bases between. CDR3 length equals 13 residues. The CDR3 nucleotides are TGTGCCAGCAGCCTCGGGGAGAACTATGGCTACACCTTC. This encodes CASSLGENYGYTF.

The CDR3 coding sequence is TGTGCCAGCAACCCCCTGGGGCAGACGTACAATGAGCAGTTCTTC. Translating gives CASNPLGQTYNEQFF. The chain uses TRBV6-5 and TRBJ2-1, with D perhaps TRBD1 (5 bases). Trimming took 7 bases from V and 4 from J, leaving 17 bases between them. This CDR3 region has 15 residues. Germline V gives CDR1 MNHEY, CDR2 SVGAGI.

This CDR3 reads CAISGQGYEQYF. The DNA of the CDR3 is TGTGCCATCAGTGGACAGGGCTACGAGCAGTACTTC. The rearrangement joins TRBV10-3 to TRBJ2-7; TRBD1 matches 7 bases. The CDR3 has 12 amino acids. From germline, CDR1 is ENHRY and CDR2 SYGVKD. The V segment lost 4 bases and the J segment 3 bases; nucleotides outside the gene matches: 0.

This chain connects TRBV9 to TRBJ2-1; no clear D gene. Looked up from germline, CDR1 is SGDLS and CDR2 is YYNGEE. The V end was cut by 0 bases, the J end by 4 bases, with 5 bases between. The CDR3 is 13 amino acids. CDR3 residues: CASSVALYNEQFF. CDR3 nucleotide sequence: TGTGCCAGCAGCGTAGCACTGTACAATGAGCAGTTCTTC.

V usage is TRBV6-5 and J usage is TRBJ1-1; tentative D call: TRBD1 (5 bases). From germline, CDR1 is MNHEY and CDR2 SVGAGI. V was trimmed by 5 bases and J by 3 bases, leaving 13 bases between them. The CDR3 has 14 residues. CDR3 nucleotide sequence: TGTGCCAGCAGTCCGTTGGGGGGGGACACTGAAGCTTTCTTT. Protein product: CASSPLGGDTEAFF.

The gene calls are TRBV3-1 (or the pseudogene TRBV3-2) and TRBJ2-5; 9 bases map to TRBD2. V dropped 0 bases and J dropped 0; count of bases not matched to a gene: 8. The CDR3 loop spans 18 amino acids. Germline CDR1 is LGHDT and CDR2 is YNNKEL (reference sequence). This CDR3 is CASSQDRGRAGYQETQYF. DNA of the CDR3: TGTGCCAGCAGCCAAGATCGCGGGAGGGCAGGGTACCAAGAGACCCAGTACTTC.

The rearrangement joins TRBV2 to TRBJ1-2; TRBD1 agrees at 10 bases. Looked up from germline, CDR1 is SNHLY and CDR2 is FYNNEI. The CDR3 runs to 16 residues. J gave up 2 bases and V 2 bases, and 5 bases lay outside the gene matches. The CDR3 DNA sequence: TGTGCCAGCAGTGAATGGCCGGGACAGGGGAACTATGGCTACACCTTC. Amino acid sequence: CASSEWPGQGNYGYTF.

The genes are TRBV12-3 or TRBV12-4 and TRBJ1-5; D is undetermined. V lost 3 bases to trimming and J lost 9 bases, with 9 bases between them. The CDR3 runs to 12 residues. CDR3 sequence: CASSFAVGPQHF. CDR3 DNA sequence: TGTGCCAGCAGTTTCGCGGTAGGGCCCCAGCATTTT.

The V gene is TRBV5-8, the J gene TRBJ1-1, with D maybe TRBD1 (5 bases). V was shortened by 3 bases and J by 5 bases, with 17 bases between the two germline ends. The CDR3 loop spans 15 amino acids. Germline-derived CDR1 and CDR2 are SGHTS and YDEGEE. Here the CDR3 DNA reads TGTGCCAGCAGCTACTTCAGGGCCCGGTGGACTGAAGCTTTCTTT. Protein product: CASSYFRARWTEAFF.

This clone was found once. The gene calls are TRBV7-3 and TRBJ2-2; 11 bases fit TRBD2. The trim removed 2 bases at V and 5 bases at J, leaving 1 base unmatched. This CDR3 contains 15 residues. Germline CDR1 is SGHTA and CDR2 is FQGTGA. CDR3 region: CASSLRLAGTGELFF. The CDR3 DNA reads TGTGCCAGCAGCTTACGACTAGCGGGGACCGGGGAGCTGTTTTTT.

This clone was detected only once. This sequence joins TRBV7-9 and TRBJ1-5, with unresolved D. V was clipped by 0 bases and J by 10 bases, with 7 bases between them. Germline-derived CDR1 and CDR2 are SEHNR and FQNEAQ (reference sequence). This CDR3 is 12 amino acids long. The CDR3 loop is CASSLAVEPQHF. As DNA, the CDR3 is TGTGCCAGCAGCTTAGCAGTAGAACCCCAGCATTTT.

The J gene is TRBJ2-2, the V gene TRBV3-1 (or the pseudogene TRBV3-2), with 11 bases fitting TRBD1. This CDR3 is built from 16 residues. The V gene end was trimmed by 3 bases and the J gene end by 6 bases; junction bases not matched to a gene: 6. The germline gives CDR1 LGHDT, CDR2 YNNKEL (reference sequence). CDR3 loop: CASSHRTGGNPGELFF. The CDR3 DNA reads TGTGCCAGCAGCCACAGGACAGGGGGCAATCCCGGGGAGCTGTTTTTT.

This clone was observed a single time. The V and J genes are TRBV7-9 and TRBJ2-1; D might be TRBD2 (5 bases). Germline V gene sequence: CDR1 SEHNR, CDR2 FQNEAQ (reference sequence). The ends were cut back, 1 base at V and 5 bases at J, with 18 bases in the middle. CDR3 length: 17 residues. In DNA, the CDR3 is TGTGCCAGCAGCTTAGATCCGTTGAGGGCGGAGAACAATGAGCAGTTCTTC. Its protein is CASSLDPLRAENNEQFF.

Here the CDR3 DNA reads TGTGCCAGCAGCAAAGAGGCCGGGTCCGGAAACACCATATATTTT. Amino acid sequence: CASSKEAGSGNTIYF. V and J are TRBV7-6 and TRBJ1-3; D call uncertain. V lost 5 bases and J lost 4, with 15 bases in between. Germline assignment: CDR1 SGHVS and CDR2 FNYEAQ. The CDR3 length is 15 residues. Variable domain in full (rest from reference TRBV7-6 and TRBJ1-3): GAGVSQSPRYKVTKRGQDVALRCDPISGHVSLYWYRQALGQGPEFLTYFNYEAQQDKSGLPNDRFSAERPEGSISTLTIQRTEQRDSAMYRCASSKEAGSGNTIYFGEGSWLTVV.

Only one count was recorded for this clone. V gene TRBV27 combines with J gene TRBJ2-3; D might be TRBD2 (6 bases). Germline CDR1 is MNHEY and CDR2 is SMNVEV (reference sequence). V shed 7 bases and J shed 0 bases, with 8 bases lying between them. The CDR3 totals 13 residues. CDR3 in DNA: TGTGCCAGCAAGGACTATAGCACAGATACGCAGTATTTT. It specifies CASKDYSTDTQYF.

V is TRBV19 and J is TRBJ1-5; TRBD1 agrees at 9 bases. There are 16 residues in the CDR3. Germline V gene lookup returns CDR1 LNHDA and CDR2 SQIVND (reference sequence). V trimming: 6 bases; J trimming: 7 bases; junction bases outside the gene matches: 13. DNA of the CDR3: TGTGCCAGTAGCCCCCCCGGGACAGGGTATGGGCAGCCCCAGCATTTT. Its protein product is CASSPPGTGYGQPQHF.

The chain has TRBV10-2 and TRBJ2-7, with D possibly being TRBD2 (5 bases). V was trimmed by 8 bases and J by 6 bases, leaving 14 bases between them. The CDR3 covers 12 residues. Germline values: CDR1 WSHSY, CDR2 SAAADI. In DNA form, the CDR3 reads TGCGCCAGCTCTGTCGTCGGGGTCGAGCAGTACTTC. Its translation: CASSVVGVEQYF.

This clone was seen only once. This chain connects TRBV10-3 to TRBJ1-1, with no clear D. The germline CDR1 and CDR2 sequences are ENHRY and SYGVKD. CDR3 length: 14 amino acids. Trimming removed 2 bases from V and 0 bases from J, with 7 bases in between. CDR3 nucleotide sequence: TGTGCCATCAGTGAGGTATTTGTGAACACTGAAGCTTTCTTT. Protein sequence: CAISEVFVNTEAFF.

The V and J genes are TRBV27 and TRBJ2-6, with 7 nucleotides matching TRBD1. Germline V lookup: CDR1 MNHEY, CDR2 SMNVEV (reference sequence). The CDR3 sequence is 16 residues long. V lost 4 bases and J lost 0; bases outside the gene matches: 3. The CDR3 DNA sequence: TGTGCCAGCAGTTGGGGACAGCTCTCTGGGGCCAACGTCCTGACTTTC. Its protein product is CASSWGQLSGANVLTF.

The chain joins TRBV28 to TRBJ2-2; D is unresolved. Trimming stripped 3 bases from V and 2 bases from J, with 13 bases between. Germline V lookup: CDR1 MDHEN, CDR2 SYDVKM. This CDR3 region has 16 residues. The CDR3 protein is CASSLMVRGNTGELFF. CDR3 coding DNA: TGTGCCAGCAGTTTGATGGTCAGAGGAAACACCGGGGAGCTGTTTTTT.

The J gene is TRBJ2-1, the V gene TRBV24-1, with D possibly matching TRBD2 (5 bases). Germline CDR1 reads KGHDR; CDR2 reads SFDVKD. Trimming took 3 bases from V and 8 from J, leaving 16 bases between them. CDR3 length: 15 residues. CDR3 loop: CATSDPGSPTDEQFF. CDR3 nucleotides: TGTGCCACCAGTGATCCGGGATCTCCCACCGATGAGCAGTTCTTC.

The gene calls are TRBV9 and TRBJ1-1; 9 bases match TRBD1. Germline V gene sequence: CDR1 SGDLS, CDR2 YYNGEE. V trimming: 3 bases; J trimming: 5 bases; junction bases outside the gene matches: 11. The CDR3 consists of 16 residues. CDR3 DNA: TGTGCCAGCAGCGCCGCCCGACAGGGGGGAAAAACTGAAGCTTTCTTT. This gives the protein CASSAARQGGKTEAFF. Filled out from reference TRBV9 and TRBJ1-1, the complete variable domain reads DSGVTQTPKHLITATGQRVTLRCSPRSGDLSVYWYQQSLDQGLQFLIQYYNGEERAKGNILERFSAQQFPDLHSELNLSSLELGDSALYFCASSAARQGGKTEAFFGQGTRLTVV.

The V gene is TRBV18, the J gene TRBJ1-1; D possibly corresponds to TRBD1 (5 bases). CDR1 and CDR2 from the germline V gene are KGHSH and LQKENI. CDR3 length: 14 residues. The V and J ends lost 6 bases and 0 bases respectively, with 11 bases between them. CDR3 amino acids: CASSPRQLNTEAFF. Here the CDR3 DNA reads TGTGCCAGCTCCCCCCGACAGTTGAACACTGAAGCTTTCTTT.

V and J are TRBV28 and TRBJ2-4; a weak D match, TRBD1 (5 bases). The germline V gene encodes CDR1 MDHEN and CDR2 SYDVKM. The ends were cut back, 10 bases at V and 6 bases at J, with 19 bases in the middle. This CDR3 spans 14 amino acids. The CDR3 bases are TGTGCCACCCGTGAAGAACAGGTCGGAAACATTCAGTACTTC. This translates into CATREEQVGNIQYF.

The J gene is TRBJ1-1, the V gene TRBV18; TRBD1 might be the D (6 bases). Deletions cut 1 base from V and 2 bases from J, with 11 bases between. The CDR3 is made up of 15 amino acids. CDR1 is KGHSH and CDR2 is LQKENI in the germline V gene. The CDR3 sequence: CASSPRTGPNTEAFF. CDR3 sequence (DNA): TGTGCCAGCTCACCACGAACAGGGCCTAACACTGAAGCTTTCTTT.